The T cell receptor beta chain described here comes from a study of molecular identifiers for immune sequencing clone quantification. V lost 6 bases and J lost 2, with 11 bases in between. The CDR3 spans 13 residues. The germline V gene has CDR1 MNHEY and CDR2 SVGAGI. Notes on the study in general: Molecules of identical TCR sharing a barcode could underestimate highly expanded clone sizes.

Details on this clonotype: Its specificity is not known.

From the PCR reads, TCRdb called clonotypes with MiXCR, one entry per CDR3 protein. Of about 640,000 distinct CDR3 sequences in the sample, 15% to 20% were seen once. Sequenced input: naive CD8+ T cells from blood, with Jurkat cell RNA spiked in. The subset here: FACS-sorted CD8+CD4-CCR7+CD45RA+ naive T cells. This chain connects TRBV6-5 to TRBJ2-7; tentative D call: TRBD1 (6 bases). The receptor was isolated from a human donor in good health. Some libraries in this study had Jurkat cell RNA spiked in. CDR3 in amino acids: CASRRTEAYEQYF. CDR3 nucleotides: TGTGCCAGCAGGCGGACAGAAGCCTACGAGCAGTACTTC.